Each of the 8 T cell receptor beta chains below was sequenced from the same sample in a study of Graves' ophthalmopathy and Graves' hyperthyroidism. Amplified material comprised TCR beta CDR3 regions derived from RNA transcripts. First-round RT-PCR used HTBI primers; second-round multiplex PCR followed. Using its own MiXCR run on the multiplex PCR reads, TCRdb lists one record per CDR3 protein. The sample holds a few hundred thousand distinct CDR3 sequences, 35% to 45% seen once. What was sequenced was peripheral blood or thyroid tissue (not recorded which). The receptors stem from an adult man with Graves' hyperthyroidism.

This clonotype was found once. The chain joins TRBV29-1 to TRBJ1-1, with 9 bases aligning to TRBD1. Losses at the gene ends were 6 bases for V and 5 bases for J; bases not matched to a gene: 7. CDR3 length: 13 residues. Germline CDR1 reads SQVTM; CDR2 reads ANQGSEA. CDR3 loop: CSVEDRGRTEAFF. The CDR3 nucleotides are TGCAGCGTGGAGGACAGGGGAAGAACTGAAGCTTTCTTT.

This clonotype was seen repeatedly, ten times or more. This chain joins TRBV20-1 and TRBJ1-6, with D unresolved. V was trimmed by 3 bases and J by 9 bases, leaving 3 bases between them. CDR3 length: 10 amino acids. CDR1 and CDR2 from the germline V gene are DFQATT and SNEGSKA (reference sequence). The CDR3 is CSASGSPLHF. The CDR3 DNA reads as TGCAGTGCTAGCGGTTCACCCCTCCACTTT.

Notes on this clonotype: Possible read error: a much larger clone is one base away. The CDR3 loop reads CASSFRDRRSYEQYF. The CDR3, as DNA: TGTGCCAGCAGCTTCCGGGACAGGCGCTCCTACGAGCAGTACTTC. The rearrangement joins TRBV7-9 to TRBJ2-7, with 8 bases matching TRBD1. This CDR3 has 15 amino acids. Germline CDR1 is SEHNR and CDR2 is FQNEAQ (reference sequence). Trimming cost V 3 bases and J 0 bases; bases outside gene matches: 4.

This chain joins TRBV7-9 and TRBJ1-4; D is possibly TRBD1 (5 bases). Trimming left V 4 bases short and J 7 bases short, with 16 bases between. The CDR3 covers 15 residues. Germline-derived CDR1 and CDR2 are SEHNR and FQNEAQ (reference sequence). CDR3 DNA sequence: TGTGCCAGCAGCTCCCCAGCCGGGGCAGTTGAAAAACTGTTTTTT. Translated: CASSSPAGAVEKLFF.

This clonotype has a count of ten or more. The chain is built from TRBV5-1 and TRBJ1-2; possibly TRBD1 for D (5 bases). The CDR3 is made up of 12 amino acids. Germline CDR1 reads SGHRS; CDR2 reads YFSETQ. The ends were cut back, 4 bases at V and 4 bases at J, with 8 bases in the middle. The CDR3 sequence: CASSGGPYGYTF. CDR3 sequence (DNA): TGCGCCAGCAGCGGGGGACCCTATGGCTACACCTTC.

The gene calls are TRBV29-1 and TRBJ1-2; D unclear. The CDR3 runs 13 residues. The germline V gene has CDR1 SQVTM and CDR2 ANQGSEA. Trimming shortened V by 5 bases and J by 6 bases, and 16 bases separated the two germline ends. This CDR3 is CSVQKTTEDGYTF. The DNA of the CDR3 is TGCAGCGTTCAAAAAACGACGGAAGATGGCTACACCTTC.

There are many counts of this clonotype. Here the CDR3 DNA reads TGTGCCAGCAGCCCTTCAATGGGGGAATCCTACGAGCAGTACTTC. It specifies CASSPSMGESYEQYF. The chain combines TRBV9 with TRBJ2-7; D tentatively fits TRBD1 or TRBD2 (5 bases each). Germline V gene sequence: CDR1 SGDLS, CDR2 YYNGEE. V lost 4 bases, J lost 1 base, and 15 bases lay in between. This CDR3 is 15 amino acids long.

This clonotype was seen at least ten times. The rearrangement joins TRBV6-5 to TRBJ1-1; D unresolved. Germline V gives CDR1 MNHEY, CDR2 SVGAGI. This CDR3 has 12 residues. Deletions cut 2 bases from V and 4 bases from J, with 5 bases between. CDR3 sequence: CASSYGSTEAFF. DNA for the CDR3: TGTGCCAGCAGTTACGGGAGCACTGAAGCTTTCTTT.